These 26 T cell receptor beta chains originate from one sample sequenced in a study of technical replicates of blood from several donors (TCRdb year 2017). Receptor amplification or capture employed the immunoSEQ multiplex PCR assay. TCRdb obtained this table from immuneACCESS and retained in-frame rearrangements with V and J assigned. These tables miss some clones; where compared with another copy, unresolved V genes account for less than half of the shortfall, and the remainder is unexplained. Within this sample are 65,000 to 85,000 clones, with 95% to 98% of them counted one time only. About 0.3% of the sample belongs to the ten largest clones. Source material: T cells isolated from PBMCs. Receptors were obtained from a human donor in good health.

The rearrangement uses TRBV6-5 and TRBJ1-1; D is possibly TRBD1 (5 bases). V shed 6 bases and J shed 7 bases, with 18 bases lying between them. The CDR3 runs 14 residues. The germline V gene has CDR1 MNHEY and CDR2 SVGAGI. In DNA, the CDR3 is TGTGCCAGCAGGGTGGGGCAGTATAGCCTTGAAGCTTTCTTT. It translates to CASRVGQYSLEAFF.

The chain joins TRBV28 to TRBJ2-3; D may be TRBD2 (6 bases). This CDR3 is built from 15 residues. CDR1 is MDHEN and CDR2 is SYDVKM in the germline V gene. Trimming left V 6 bases short and J 0 bases short, with 13 bases between. The CDR3 DNA is TGTGCCAGCAGCCTTAAAGCGGGTAGCACAGATACGCAGTATTTT. This codes for CASSLKAGSTDTQYF.

The rearrangement joins TRBV28 to TRBJ2-2; 10 bases align to TRBD1. This CDR3 is built from 15 residues. Germline lookup yields CDR1 MDHEN and CDR2 SYDVKM. The V segment lost 6 bases and the J segment 7 bases; nucleotides outside the gene matches: 8. This CDR3 is CASSSGTGDVGELFF. The CDR3 nucleotides are TGTGCCAGCAGCTCCGGGACAGGGGATGTCGGGGAGCTGTTTTTT.

The chain employs TRBV4-1 and TRBJ1-4, with a tentative D call TRBD1 (5 bases). Germline V gene sequence: CDR1 MGHRA, CDR2 YSYEKL. The CDR3 extends over 16 amino acids. Trimming took off 2 bases at V and 2 bases at J, with 12 bases between the two ends. The CDR3 reads CASSQMWGGTNEKLFF. As DNA, the CDR3 is TGCGCCAGCAGCCAAATGTGGGGGGGTACTAATGAAAAACTGTTTTTT.

The chain employs TRBV28 and TRBJ2-7, with 8 nucleotides matching TRBD1. This CDR3 is 14 amino acids long. The V gene end was trimmed by 6 bases and the J gene end by 4 bases; junction bases not matched to a gene: 8. The V gene's germline CDR1 is MDHEN and CDR2 SYDVKM. The CDR3 is CASSQGQGFYEQYF. The CDR3 nucleotides are TGTGCCAGCAGCCAAGGACAGGGCTTTTACGAGCAGTACTTC.

This chain links TRBV7-3 with TRBJ1-1; D unclear. The germline V gene has CDR1 SGHTA and CDR2 FQGTGA. The CDR3 has 12 residues. V lost 0 bases and J 8 bases, leaving 7 bases between the germline ends. For the CDR3, the DNA is TGTGCCAGCAGCTTAACAGGCGGGGAAGCTTTCTTT. As protein: CASSLTGGEAFF.

The V call is TRBV6-1, the J call TRBJ1-4; unclear D gene. The CDR3 is 13 amino acids. The V end was cut by 7 bases, the J end by 4 bases, with 10 bases between. Germline loops: CDR1 MNHNS, CDR2 SASEGT. The CDR3, as DNA: TGTGCCAGCAAAGACTCTGGTAATGAAAAACTGTTTTTT. Residues: CASKDSGNEKLFF.

This chain joins TRBV5-1 and TRBJ1-2; D gene unclear. V dropped 0 bases and J dropped 8 bases, with 14 bases sitting between them. The CDR3 consists of 14 residues. Germline V CDR1 and CDR2: SGHRS, YFSETQ. In nucleotides, the CDR3 is TGCGCCAGCAGCTTGGATTCGGGGTTTCCAGGCTACACCTTC. Translated: CASSLDSGFPGYTF.

V is TRBV5-4 and J is TRBJ1-1; D uncertain. Germline-derived CDR1 and CDR2 are SGHNT and YYREEE (reference sequence). Trimming removed 6 bases from V and 7 bases from J, with 10 bases in between. CDR3 size: 11 residues. The CDR3 spells CASITGNEAFF. The CDR3 DNA is TGTGCCAGCATTACCGGGAATGAAGCTTTCTTT.

This sequence joins TRBV7-9 and TRBJ2-7; perhaps TRBD1 as D (5 bases). V shed 6 bases and J shed 3 bases, with 15 bases lying between them. Germline V gives CDR1 SEHNR, CDR2 FQNEAQ (reference sequence). The CDR3 runs to 14 residues. The CDR3 nucleotides are TGTGCCAGCAGTCGAACAGGTGGGGTCTACGAGCAGTACTTC. This translates into CASSRTGGVYEQYF.

The J gene is TRBJ2-3, the V gene TRBV9, with 7 bases lining up with TRBD2. V was clipped by 2 bases and J by 5 bases; unmatched bases: 2. CDR3 length equals 13 residues. Germline lookup yields CDR1 SGDLS and CDR2 YYNGEE. The CDR3 nucleotides read TGTGCCAGCAGCGTGGCTAGCGGAGATACGCAGTATTTT. Translating gives CASSVASGDTQYF. Full variable domain (rest looked up from reference TRBV9 and TRBJ2-3): DSGVTQTPKHLITATGQRVTLRCSPRSGDLSVYWYQQSLDQGLQFLIQYYNGEERAKGNILERFSAQQFPDLHSELNLSSLELGDSALYFCASSVASGDTQYFGPGTRLTVL.

The rearrangement links TRBV19 to TRBJ2-2, with D perhaps TRBD1 (6 bases). CDR3 size: 15 residues. The germline V and J ends were trimmed by 6 bases and 6 bases, with 17 bases remaining between them. Germline lookup yields CDR1 LNHDA and CDR2 SQIVND (reference sequence). Here the CDR3 DNA reads TGTGCCAGTAGCGGTGGGACACGGGGAGCCGGGGAGCTGTTTTTT. The encoded protein is CASSGGTRGAGELFF.

The CDR3 bases are TGTGCCAGCACGTCAATGGCTTCTAGCACAGATACGCAGTATTTT. Translated, it gives CASTSMASSTDTQYF. The chain has TRBV6-5 and TRBJ2-3; D is unclear. Germline V CDR1 and CDR2: MNHEY, SVGAGI. The CDR3 totals 15 residues. Trimming cost V 7 bases and J 0 bases, with 14 bases left between them.

In its sample, this clone was seen once. V and J are TRBV5-4 and TRBJ2-1, with 9 bases lining up with TRBD2. CDR1 and CDR2 (germline): SGHNT, YYREEE (reference sequence). The ends lost 7 bases at V and 7 bases at J; junction bases unmatched: 9. CDR3 length equals 14 residues. CDR3 loop: CASGVGLAGNEQFF. The CDR3 DNA sequence: TGTGCCAGCGGTGTGGGACTAGCTGGGAATGAGCAGTTCTTC.

The chain uses TRBV5-1 and TRBJ1-4; D is unclear. The CDR3 spans 12 residues. Per the germline V gene, CDR1 is SGHRS and CDR2 is YFSETQ. The germline V and J ends were trimmed by 0 bases and 8 bases, with 5 bases remaining between them. Here the CDR3 reads CASSLDLEKLFF. The CDR3 bases are TGCGCCAGCAGCTTGGATCTGGAAAAACTGTTTTTT.

V and J are TRBV7-6 and TRBJ1-2, with TRBD1 identical over 7 bases. The V gene end was trimmed by 5 bases and the J gene end by 7 bases; junction bases not matched to a gene: 7. The CDR3 is 13 residues long. The germline V gene encodes CDR1 SGHVS and CDR2 FNYEAQ. This CDR3 reads CASSLDRLSGYTF. For the CDR3, the DNA is TGTGCCAGCAGCCTGGACAGGCTTAGTGGCTACACCTTC.

The V and J genes are TRBV5-1 and TRBJ1-1; a weak D match, TRBD1 (5 bases). Germline V lookup: CDR1 SGHRS, CDR2 YFSETQ. This CDR3 has 13 amino acids. Between the trimmed V and J ends, which lost 10 bases and 1 base, there was a span of 14 bases. DNA of the CDR3: TGCGCCGGGCGACAGAATGAGAACACTGAAGCTTTCTTT. Protein product: CAGRQNENTEAFF.

CDR3 DNA: TGCGCCAGCAGCTTGTATGATCTAGGTGAAGAGACCCAGTACTTC. This encodes CASSLYDLGEETQYF. The gene calls are TRBV5-1 and TRBJ2-5; unclear D gene. The CDR3 runs 15 residues. V shed 1 base and J shed 3 bases, with 13 bases lying between them. In germline, CDR1 is SGHRS, CDR2 YFSETQ. Full variable domain (outside the CDR3, taken from reference TRBV5-1 and TRBJ2-5): KAGVTQTPRYLIKTRGQQVTLSCSPISGHRSVSWYQQTPGQGLQFLFEYFSETQRNKGNFPGRFSGRQFSNSRSEMNVSTLELGDSALYLCASSLYDLGEETQYFGPGTRLLVL.

This clone was seen once. The chain joins TRBV7-8 to TRBJ2-7, with 7 bases aligning to TRBD2. Germline V gene data show CDR1 as SGHVS and CDR2 as FQNEAQ. V lost 4 bases to trimming and J lost 1 base; unmatched junction nucleotides: 16. The CDR3 totals 18 residues. CDR3 in DNA: TGTGCCAGCAGCTCTTTGGCGGCCGGACTAGTCCTTTCCTACGAGCAGTACTTC. This gives the protein CASSSLAAGLVLSYEQYF.

The chain uses TRBV19 and TRBJ2-7; 10 positions agree with TRBD2. Trimming at V came to 5 bases and at J to 6 bases, leaving 7 bases not matched to a gene. The length of the CDR3 is 14 residues. Germline CDR1 is LNHDA and CDR2 is SQIVND (reference sequence). CDR3 sequence (DNA): TGTGCCAGTAGTGCCTGGACTAGCGGTCTCGAGCAGTACTTC. This sequence encodes CASSAWTSGLEQYF.

The V and J genes are TRBV5-1 and TRBJ2-2; D possibly corresponds to TRBD2 (6 bases). Looked up from germline, CDR1 is SGHRS and CDR2 is YFSETQ. The germline V and J ends were trimmed by 0 bases and 6 bases, with 18 bases remaining between them. This CDR3 contains 17 residues. CDR3 loop: CASSLGASGQVPGELFF. In DNA form, the CDR3 reads TGCGCCAGCAGCTTGGGAGCCAGCGGGCAAGTCCCCGGGGAGCTGTTTTTT.

This clone appeared once. The V call is TRBV5-4, the J call TRBJ2-1, with 11 bases fitting TRBD2. Germline trimming cut 3 bases from V and 5 bases from J; bases unmatched to any gene: 10. The CDR3 runs 17 residues. Germline assignment: CDR1 SGHNT and CDR2 YYREEE (reference sequence). In DNA form, the CDR3 reads TGTGCCAGCAGCTGGGATCCTAGCGGGAGGTCGGACAATGAGCAGTTCTTC. Amino acid sequence: CASSWDPSGRSDNEQFF.

The genes are TRBV28 and TRBJ2-5; unclear D gene. The CDR3 spans 13 residues. V shed 5 bases and J shed 4 bases, with 11 bases lying between them. Germline CDR1 MDHEN, CDR2 SYDVKM. CDR3 sequence: CASSPDLIETQYF. The DNA of the CDR3 is TGTGCCAGCAGTCCCGACTTGATAGAGACCCAGTACTTC.

This sequence joins TRBV28 and TRBJ2-7; possibly TRBD2 for D (6 bases). Per the germline V gene, CDR1 is MDHEN and CDR2 is SYDVKM. The CDR3 is made up of 14 amino acids. V lost 9 bases and J lost 3, with 18 bases in between. In DNA form, the CDR3 reads TGTGCCAGTGGAGGAGGGATTCGGGACTACGAGCAGTACTTC. It yields the protein CASGGGIRDYEQYF.

This chain uses TRBV5-1 with TRBJ2-7; a possible D gene is TRBD2 (5 bases). The germline CDR1 and CDR2 sequences are SGHRS and YFSETQ. The length of the CDR3 is 12 residues. V lost 4 bases, J lost 3 bases, and 8 bases lay in between. CDR3 nucleotide sequence: TGCGCCAGCAGCCCGGGATTCTACGAGCAGTACTTC. Residues: CASSPGFYEQYF.

The rearrangement uses TRBV7-8 and TRBJ1-4; D uncertain. Germline CDR1 SGHVS, CDR2 FQNEAQ. CDR3 length: 15 amino acids. Trimming removed 5 bases from V and 3 bases from J, with 13 bases in between. The CDR3 sequence is CASSGLDDPNEKLFF. The CDR3 DNA follows: TGTGCCAGCAGCGGACTGGACGACCCTAATGAAAAACTGTTTTTT.